This TCR beta chain was identified during a study of beta chain features in type 1 diabetes. Study details: All samples yielded around 98,000,000 examined sorted cells. Findings and limits, study-wide: Using cDNA template may skew counts toward highly expressing activated cells. Among patients with Type 1 diabetes, TCRB CDR3s were moderately but significantly shorter in every one of the four CD4+ subsets. More deletions and fewer insertions at VDJ junctions were found in patients with type 1 diabetes.

V was trimmed by 1 base and J by 5 bases, leaving 14 bases between them. Germline V lookup: CDR1 SGHTA, CDR2 FQGNSA. This CDR3 has 16 amino acids. Isolated RNA was reverse transcribed in full, so expressed TCRB transcripts were sequenced. This table comes from immunoSEQ multiplex PCR, and its TCRdb copy is limited to in-frame clones, with some not included. The profile shows hundreds of thousands of clones, around 9% of them singletons. In the case of this clone: Its antigen is undetermined.

The clonotype originates from a man younger than 40 with type 1 diabetes. The chain has TRBV7-2 and TRBJ1-4; D is ambiguous. Sequenced sample: central memory CD4+ T cells from blood. This CDR3 reads CASSLGGRGDNEKLFF. The CDR3 DNA reads TGTGCCAGCAGCTTAGGGGGTCGGGGAGACAATGAAAAACTGTTTTTT.